What follows is one TCR beta chain and its context. Profiling relied on immunoSEQ multiplex PCR, and the TCRdb table lists in-frame clones only, not all of them. The data show 150,000 to 200,000 clones, approximately 83% seen once. With 5 bases removed from V and 0 bases from J, the gap between germline ends came to 5 bases. The CDR3 consists of 12 residues. Per the germline V gene, CDR1 is MNHEY and CDR2 is SVGAGI. This entry comes from a study of blood T cell repertoires in COVID-19. The sequence was obtained from a man between 60 and 75 years old with acute or convalescent COVID-19. The sequenced material came from peripheral blood. V is TRBV6-5 and J is TRBJ2-7; D uncertain. CDR3: CASSSDSYEQYF. The CDR3 DNA follows: TGTGCCAGCAGTAGCGACTCCTACGAGCAGTACTTC.